This T cell receptor beta chain was retrieved from a study of T cells in Graves' hyperthyroidism and ophthalmopathy. Overall study findings and caveats: Blood held most thyroid clonotypes expanded above 0.001 frequency.

Amplified regions were TCR beta CDR3 sequences from RNA transcripts. First-round RT-PCR with HTBI primers amplified the TCR CDR3 region. One entry per CDR3 protein results from TCRdb running MiXCR on the multiplex PCR reads. The sample carries hundreds of thousands of distinct CDR3 sequences, approximately 20% recorded once. Trimming at V came to 1 base and at J to 0 bases, leaving 9 bases not matched to a gene. Germline assignment: CDR1 SGHVS and CDR2 FQNEAQ. CDR3 length: 17 amino acids. This clonotype was seen many times. Its cognate antigen is unknown. The sequenced sample consisted of blood. This clonotype originated in a middle-aged man with Graves' ophthalmopathy. V usage is TRBV7-8 and J usage is TRBJ2-7; 7 positions match TRBD1. CDR3: CASSLGAQGRSSYEQYF. CDR3 DNA: TGTGCCAGCAGCTTAGGGGCACAGGGGCGAAGCTCCTACGAGCAGTACTTC.